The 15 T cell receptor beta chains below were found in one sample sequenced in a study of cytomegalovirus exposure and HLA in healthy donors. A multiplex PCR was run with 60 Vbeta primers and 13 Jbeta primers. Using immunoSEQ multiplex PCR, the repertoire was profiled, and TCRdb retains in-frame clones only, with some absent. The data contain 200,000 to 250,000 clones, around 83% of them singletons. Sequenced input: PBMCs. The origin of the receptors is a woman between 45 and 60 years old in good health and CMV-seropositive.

CDR3 bases: TGTGCCATCAGTGAGTCGAAGGTGCTCGGGGATACGCAGTATTTT. This sequence encodes CAISESKVLGDTQYF. The chain recombines TRBV10-3 with TRBJ2-3; D is uncertain. Germline values: CDR1 ENHRY, CDR2 SYGVKD. There are 15 residues in the CDR3. V shed 0 bases and J shed 6 bases, with 13 bases lying between them.

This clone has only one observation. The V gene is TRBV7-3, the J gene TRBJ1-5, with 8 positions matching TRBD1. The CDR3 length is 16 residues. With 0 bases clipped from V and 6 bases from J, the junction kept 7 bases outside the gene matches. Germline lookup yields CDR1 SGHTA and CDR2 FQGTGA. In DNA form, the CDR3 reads TGTGCCAGCAGCTTAACCCGCGGCAGGGGGCCTCAGCCCCAGCATTTT. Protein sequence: CASSLTRGRGPQPQHF.

The CDR3 loop reads CASSEGGKSYEQYF. The CDR3 nucleotides read TGTGCCAGCAGTGAGGGGGGGAAGTCCTACGAGCAGTACTTC. This chain connects TRBV2 to TRBJ2-7; 7 bases line up with TRBD2. The CDR3 totals 14 residues. V shed 3 bases, J shed 1 base, and the junction held 3 bases outside the gene matches. CDR1 SNHLY and CDR2 FYNNEI come from the germline V gene.

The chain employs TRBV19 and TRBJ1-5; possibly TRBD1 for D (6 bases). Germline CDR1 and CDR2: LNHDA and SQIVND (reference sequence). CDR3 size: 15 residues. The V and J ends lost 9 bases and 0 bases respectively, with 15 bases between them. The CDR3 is CASGRGPYSNQPQHF. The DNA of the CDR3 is TGTGCCAGCGGCAGGGGACCCTATAGCAATCAGCCCCAGCATTTT.

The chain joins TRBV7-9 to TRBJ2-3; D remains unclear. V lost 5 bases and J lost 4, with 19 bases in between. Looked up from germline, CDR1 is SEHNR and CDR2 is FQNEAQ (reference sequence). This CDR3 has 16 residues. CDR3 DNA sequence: TGTGCCAGCAGCCTCACGCCACTCAGTGGGCCAGATACGCAGTATTTT. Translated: CASSLTPLSGPDTQYF.

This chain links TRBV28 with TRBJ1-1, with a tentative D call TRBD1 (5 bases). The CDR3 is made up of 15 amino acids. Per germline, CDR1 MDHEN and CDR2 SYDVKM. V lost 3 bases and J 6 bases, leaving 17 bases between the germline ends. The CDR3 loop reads CASSFLLQGGAEAFF. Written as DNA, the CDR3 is TGTGCCAGCAGTTTTCTTCTGCAGGGCGGGGCTGAAGCTTTCTTT. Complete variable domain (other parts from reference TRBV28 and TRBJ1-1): DVKVTQSSRYLVKRTGEKVFLECVQDMDHENMFWYRQDPGLGLRLIYFSYDVKMKEKGDIPEGYSVSREKKERFSLILESASTNQTSMYLCASSFLLQGGAEAFFGQGTRLTVV.

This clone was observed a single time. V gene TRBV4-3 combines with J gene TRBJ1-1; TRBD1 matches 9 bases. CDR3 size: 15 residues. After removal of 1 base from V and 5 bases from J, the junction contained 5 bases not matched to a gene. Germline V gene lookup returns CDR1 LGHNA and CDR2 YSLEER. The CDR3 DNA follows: TGCGCCAGCAGCCAAGTCAACAGGGGGCCGACTGAAGCTTTCTTT. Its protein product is CASSQVNRGPTEAFF.

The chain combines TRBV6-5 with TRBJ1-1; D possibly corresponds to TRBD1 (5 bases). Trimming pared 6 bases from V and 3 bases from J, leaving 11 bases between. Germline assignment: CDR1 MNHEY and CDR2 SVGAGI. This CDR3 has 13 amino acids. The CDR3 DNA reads TGTGCCAGCAGCACCGACAGAGACACTGAAGCTTTCTTT. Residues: CASSTDRDTEAFF.

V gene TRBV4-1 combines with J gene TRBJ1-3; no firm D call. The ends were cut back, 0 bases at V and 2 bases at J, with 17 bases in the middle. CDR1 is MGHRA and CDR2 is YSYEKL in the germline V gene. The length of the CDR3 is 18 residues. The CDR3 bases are TGCGCCAGCAGCCAAGATCCCCGGTCGGGGTATACTGGAAACACCATATATTTT. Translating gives CASSQDPRSGYTGNTIYF.

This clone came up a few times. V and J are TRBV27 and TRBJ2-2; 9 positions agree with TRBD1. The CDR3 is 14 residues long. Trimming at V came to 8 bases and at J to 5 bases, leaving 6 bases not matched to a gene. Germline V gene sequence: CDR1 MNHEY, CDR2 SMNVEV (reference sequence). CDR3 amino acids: CASYRQGGTGELFF. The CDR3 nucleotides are TGTGCCAGCTATAGACAGGGGGGGACCGGGGAGCTGTTTTTT.

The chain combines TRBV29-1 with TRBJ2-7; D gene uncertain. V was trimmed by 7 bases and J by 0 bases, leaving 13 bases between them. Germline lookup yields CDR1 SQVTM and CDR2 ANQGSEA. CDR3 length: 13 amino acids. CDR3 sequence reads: CSALEPPSYEQYF. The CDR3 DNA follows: TGCAGCGCCCTCGAGCCTCCCTCCTACGAGCAGTACTTC.

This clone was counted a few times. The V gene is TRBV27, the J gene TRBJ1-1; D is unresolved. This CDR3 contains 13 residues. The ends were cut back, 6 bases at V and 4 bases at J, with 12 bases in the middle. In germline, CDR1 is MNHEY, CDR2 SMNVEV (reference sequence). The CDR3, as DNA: TGTGCCAGCAGCTCCCCGGAGGGCACTGAAGCTTTCTTT. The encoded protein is CASSSPEGTEAFF.

CDR3 DNA: TGCGCCAGCAGCTCCGGGACACCGAACACCGGGGAGCTGTTTTTT. Translation: CASSSGTPNTGELFF. The chain couples TRBV5-1 to TRBJ2-2; tentative D call: TRBD1 (6 bases). The CDR3 covers 15 residues. CDR1 and CDR2 (germline): SGHRS, YFSETQ. V lost 3 bases and J 0 bases, leaving 9 bases between the germline ends. Combining the CDR3 with reference TRBV5-1 and TRBJ2-2 gives the whole variable domain KAGVTQTPRYLIKTRGQQVTLSCSPISGHRSVSWYQQTPGQGLQFLFEYFSETQRNKGNFPGRFSGRQFSNSRSEMNVSTLELGDSALYLCASSSGTPNTGELFFGEGSRLTVL.

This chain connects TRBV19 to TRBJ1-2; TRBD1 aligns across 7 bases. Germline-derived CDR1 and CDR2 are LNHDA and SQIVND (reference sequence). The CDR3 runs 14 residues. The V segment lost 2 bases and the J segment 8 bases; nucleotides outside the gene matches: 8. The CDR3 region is CASSISTGTRGYTF. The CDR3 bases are TGTGCCAGTAGTATATCGACAGGGACTCGGGGCTACACCTTC.

CDR3 residues: CASSFSGNTGELFF. CDR3 in DNA: TGCGCCAGCAGCTTTTCGGGGAACACCGGGGAGCTGTTTTTT. The V and J genes are TRBV5-1 and TRBJ2-2; no clear D. The germline V gene encodes CDR1 SGHRS and CDR2 YFSETQ. Trimming took 2 bases from V and 1 from J, leaving 6 bases between them. CDR3 size: 14 residues.